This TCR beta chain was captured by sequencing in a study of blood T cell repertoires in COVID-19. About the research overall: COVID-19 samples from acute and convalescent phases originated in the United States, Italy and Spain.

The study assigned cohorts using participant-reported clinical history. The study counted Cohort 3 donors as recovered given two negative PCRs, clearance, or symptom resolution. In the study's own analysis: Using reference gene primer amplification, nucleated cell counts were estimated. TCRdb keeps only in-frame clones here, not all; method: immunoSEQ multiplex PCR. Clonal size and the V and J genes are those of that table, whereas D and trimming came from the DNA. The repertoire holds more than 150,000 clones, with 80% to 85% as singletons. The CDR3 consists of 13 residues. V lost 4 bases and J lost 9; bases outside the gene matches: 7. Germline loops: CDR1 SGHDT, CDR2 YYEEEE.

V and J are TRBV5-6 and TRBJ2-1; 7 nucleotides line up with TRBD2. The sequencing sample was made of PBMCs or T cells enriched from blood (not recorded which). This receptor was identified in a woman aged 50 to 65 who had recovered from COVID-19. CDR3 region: CASSPGLEREQFF. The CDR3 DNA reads TGTGCCAGCAGCCCCGGACTAGAGCGTGAGCAGTTCTTC.